Included here is one TCR beta chain sequence, with context. Antigen: not known. Some clones are missing from TCRdb's copy, which holds only in-frame ones; the method was immunoSEQ multiplex PCR. The repertoire holds about 59,000 clones, around 92% seen once, with about 0.38% in the top ten. The sample belongs to a study of graft-versus-host responses after intestinal transplantation. General study points: The study associated peak circulating GvH clone levels with early post-transplant HvG declines. Allografts carried high graft-versus-host to host-versus-graft clonal ratios in patients having graft-donor T cell macrochimerism.

This CDR3 region has 14 residues. The V segment lost 5 bases and the J segment 1 base; nucleotides outside the gene matches: 3. Germline CDR1 and CDR2: ENHRY and SYGVKD. The V and J genes are TRBV10-3 and TRBJ1-1; 8 positions match TRBD1. Sequenced here: unstimulated CD4+ T cells sorted from spleen or lymph node cells, sampled before transplant. The receptor's source is a human donor who was the organ donor for an intestinal transplant. In DNA, the CDR3 is TGTGCCATCAGTTCCAGGGGGCGGAACACTGAAGCTTTCTTT. Encoded protein: CAISSRGRNTEAFF.